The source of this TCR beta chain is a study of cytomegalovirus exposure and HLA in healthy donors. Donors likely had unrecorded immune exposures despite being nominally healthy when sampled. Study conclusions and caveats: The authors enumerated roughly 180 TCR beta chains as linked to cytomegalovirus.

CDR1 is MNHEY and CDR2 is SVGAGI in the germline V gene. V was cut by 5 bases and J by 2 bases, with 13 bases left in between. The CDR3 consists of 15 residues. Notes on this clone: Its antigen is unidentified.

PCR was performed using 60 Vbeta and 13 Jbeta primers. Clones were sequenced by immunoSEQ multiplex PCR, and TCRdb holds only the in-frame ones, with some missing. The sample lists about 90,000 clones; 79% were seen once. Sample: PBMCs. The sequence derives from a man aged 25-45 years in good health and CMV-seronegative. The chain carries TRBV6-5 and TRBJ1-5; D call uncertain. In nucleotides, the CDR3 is TGTGCCAGCAGTGCGACTGGGTATGGCAATCAGCCCCAGCATTTT. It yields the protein CASSATGYGNQPQHF.